The sequence of this T cell receptor beta chain was determined in a study of STAT5B mutations in CD4+ large granular lymphocyte leukemia. Generated by immunoSEQ multiplex PCR, the TCRdb table keeps only in-frame clones and is missing some. Of about 35,000 clones listed, around 67% are singletons. The CDR3 is made up of 11 amino acids. V was shortened by 5 bases and J by 6 bases, with 6 bases between the two germline ends. CDR1 and CDR2 from the germline V gene are MNHEY and SMNVEV (reference sequence). Sequences were obtained from CD4+ T cells from blood buffy coats. The receptor was isolated from a human donor in good health. The rearrangement uses TRBV27 and TRBJ2-3; D tentatively fits TRBD1 or TRBD2 (5 bases each). This chain's CDR3 is CASSRGDTQYF. In DNA form, the CDR3 reads TGTGCCAGCAGTCGGGGCGATACGCAGTATTTT.